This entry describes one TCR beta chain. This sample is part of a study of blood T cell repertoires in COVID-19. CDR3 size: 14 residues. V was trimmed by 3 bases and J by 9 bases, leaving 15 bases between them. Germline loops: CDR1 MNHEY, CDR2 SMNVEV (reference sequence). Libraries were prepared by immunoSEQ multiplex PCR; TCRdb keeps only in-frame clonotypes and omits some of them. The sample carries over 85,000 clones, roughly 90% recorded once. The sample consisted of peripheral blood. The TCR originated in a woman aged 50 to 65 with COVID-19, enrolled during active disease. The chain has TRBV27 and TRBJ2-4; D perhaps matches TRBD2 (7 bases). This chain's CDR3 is CASSFGGQGGIQYF. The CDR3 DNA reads TGTGCCAGCAGTTTCGGGGGGCAGGGAGGCATTCAGTACTTC.